Each of the 30 T cell receptor beta chains below was sequenced from the same sample in a study of Graves' ophthalmopathy and Graves' hyperthyroidism. Amplified material comprised TCR beta CDR3 regions derived from RNA transcripts. First-round RT-PCR used HTBI primers; second-round multiplex PCR followed. TCRdb itself ran the multiplex PCR reads through MiXCR, one entry per CDR3 protein. Of around 400,000 distinct CDR3 sequences listed, around 17% are singletons. Sequencing was carried out using peripheral blood. The receptors were gathered from a woman aged 18 to 35 with Graves' ophthalmopathy.

At least ten counts were recorded for this clonotype. The CDR3 sequence is CASSPGQTYGYTF. The DNA for the CDR3 is TGTGCCAGCAGTCCGGGACAGACCTATGGCTACACCTTC. The rearrangement links TRBV11-2 to TRBJ1-2; 7 bases match TRBD1. V lost 6 bases and J lost 4; bases outside the gene matches: 5. This CDR3 contains 13 residues. Per the germline V gene, CDR1 is SGHAT and CDR2 is FQNNGV.

The chain combines TRBV15 with TRBJ1-1, with D unclear. This CDR3 has 14 residues. CDR1 LNHNV and CDR2 YYDKDF come from the germline V gene (reference sequence). The germline V and J ends were trimmed by 1 base and 2 bases, with 8 bases remaining between them. CDR3 nucleotides: TGTGCCACCAGCAGAGTAACAGTCAACACTGAAGCTTTCTTT. This encodes CATSRVTVNTEAFF.

This clonotype was picked up many times. The chain has TRBV24-1 and TRBJ2-2, with 8 bases aligning to TRBD2. Germline CDR1 and CDR2: KGHDR and SFDVKD. The V and J ends lost 4 bases and 9 bases, in that order; junction bases with no gene match: 9. The CDR3 has 15 residues. CDR3 region: CATSDRTSPDRELFF. The CDR3 coding sequence is TGTGCCACCAGTGACAGGACTAGCCCGGACCGGGAGCTGTTTTTT.

This clonotype was seen many times. The chain carries TRBV20-1 and TRBJ2-5; TRBD2 matches 8 bases. The germline V gene has CDR1 DFQATT and CDR2 SNEGSKA (reference sequence). This CDR3 is built from 15 residues. Trimming at V came to 3 bases and at J to 4 bases, leaving 10 bases not matched to a gene. CDR3 loop: CSASGRASLRETQYF. The CDR3 DNA follows: TGCAGTGCTAGCGGGAGGGCGTCTTTAAGAGAGACCCAGTACTTC.

This clonotype was picked up many times. Because it lacks the conserved phenylalanine or tryptophan at the end, this CDR3 is likely a read error. The chain employs TRBV30 and TRBJ1-1, with 8 bases identical to TRBD1. The ends lost 2 bases at V and 10 bases at J; junction bases unmatched: 6. The CDR3 is 12 amino acids. Germline CDR1 is GTSNPN and CDR2 is SVGIG (reference sequence). The CDR3 DNA reads TGTGCCTGGAGTAGAGGACAGGGCGGAGCTTTCCTT. This gives the protein CAWSRGQGGAFL.

This clonotype was seen repeatedly, ten times or more. This rearrangement joins TRBV6-1 to TRBJ2-7; TRBD1 matches 9 bases. J gave up 5 bases and V 4 bases, and 9 bases lay outside the gene matches. Germline CDR1 MNHNS, CDR2 SASEGT. There are 15 residues in the CDR3. CDR3 in DNA: TGTGCCAGCAGTGCGCCGGGACAGGGCATCCACGAGCAGTACTTC. This translates into CASSAPGQGIHEQYF.

This clonotype has a count of ten or more. The chain employs TRBV6-2 or TRBV6-3 and TRBJ2-5; 11 bases are shared with TRBD2. The CDR3 runs 15 residues. Germline V gene lookup returns CDR1 MNHEY and CDR2 SVGEGT. V gave up 7 bases and J gave up 7 bases; unmatched junction bases: 11. CDR3 loop: CASKLAGANDGTQYF. The CDR3 DNA follows: TGTGCCAGCAAACTAGCGGGAGCAAACGACGGGACCCAGTACTTC.

This clonotype came up many times. This rearrangement joins TRBV13 to TRBJ2-7; no firm D call. The CDR3 has 14 amino acids. CDR1 is PRHDT and CDR2 is FYEKMQ in the germline V gene (reference sequence). V was shortened by 2 bases and J by 0 bases, with 8 bases between the two germline ends. CDR3 loop: CASSLWKSSYEQYF. The CDR3 nucleotides are TGTGCCAGCAGCTTATGGAAGAGCTCCTACGAGCAGTACTTC.

This clonotype was detected ten times or more. This chain connects TRBV7-8 to TRBJ2-5, with a possible D match to TRBD2 (6 bases). Trimming pared 5 bases from V and 2 bases from J, leaving 9 bases between. The CDR3 contains 13 residues. Germline V gene data show CDR1 as SGHVS and CDR2 as FQNEAQ. The CDR3, as DNA: TGTGCCAGCAGCGTGGGACTGCAAGAGACCCAGTACTTC. Translated: CASSVGLQETQYF.

This clonotype has at least ten counts. The CDR3 here is CASSILGGNSPLHF. The CDR3 DNA is TGTGCCAGCAGTATATTGGGGGGGAATTCACCCCTCCACTTT. This chain joins TRBV12-3 or TRBV12-4 and TRBJ1-6; tentatively, D is TRBD1 (5 bases). The CDR3 consists of 14 residues. V lost 5 bases and J lost 7, with 12 bases in between.

The CDR3 spells CSARSGGPGFYEQYF. Written as DNA, the CDR3 is TGCAGTGCTAGAAGCGGTGGGCCAGGATTCTACGAGCAGTACTTC. The genes are TRBV20-1 and TRBJ2-7; a possible D gene is TRBD2 (5 bases). The V gene lost 2 bases and the J gene lost 3 bases, with 17 bases spanning the gap. CDR1 and CDR2 from the germline V gene are DFQATT and SNEGSKA (reference sequence). The CDR3 has 15 residues.

This clonotype was recorded at least ten times. The V and J genes are TRBV12-3 or TRBV12-4 and TRBJ1-1; TRBD1 matches 9 bases. This CDR3 spans 18 amino acids. Trimming took 6 bases from V and 0 from J; bases not matched to a gene: 14. The CDR3 is CASSPWDREIPMNTEAFF. CDR3 DNA sequence: TGTGCCAGCAGCCCCTGGGACAGGGAAATCCCTATGAACACTGAAGCTTTCTTT.

The sample holds many counts of this clonotype. This chain joins TRBV7-3 and TRBJ2-2, with D maybe TRBD2 (7 bases). The germline V gene has CDR1 SGHTA and CDR2 FQGTGA. CDR3 size: 13 residues. The V end lost 4 bases, the J end lost 6 bases, and 9 bases lay between the germline ends. The CDR3 DNA follows: TGTGCCAGCAGCTGGGGGGGCCCCGGGGAGCTGTTTTTT. Its translation: CASSWGGPGELFF.

This clonotype was observed many times. The V gene is TRBV10-3, the J gene TRBJ2-7; a possible D gene is TRBD2 (5 bases). V was shortened by 8 bases and J by 0 bases, with 14 bases between the two germline ends. The CDR3 is made up of 14 amino acids. Germline V gene lookup returns CDR1 ENHRY and CDR2 SYGVKD. This CDR3 reads CAIGEAAISYEQYF. For the CDR3, the DNA is TGTGCCATCGGGGAAGCGGCCATCTCCTACGAGCAGTACTTC.

This clonotype was counted many times. This chain uses TRBV20-1 with TRBJ2-7; 8 bases map to TRBD1. V lost 3 bases to trimming and J lost 2 bases; unmatched junction nucleotides: 6. Germline V gene lookup returns CDR1 DFQATT and CDR2 SNEGSKA (reference sequence). This CDR3 comprises 14 residues. This chain's CDR3 is CSASRGRGTYEQYF. The CDR3 nucleotides are TGCAGTGCTAGCAGGGGGCGCGGAACCTACGAGCAGTACTTC.

This chain links TRBV28 with TRBJ1-2; D may be TRBD1 (5 bases). V gave up 10 bases and J gave up 4 bases, with 22 bases separating them. From germline, CDR1 is MDHEN and CDR2 SYDVKM. The CDR3 covers 15 residues. The CDR3 DNA sequence: TGTGCCACCCATCTGCCCAGACAGAGAGCCTATGGCTACACCTTC. Its protein is CATHLPRQRAYGYTF.

This clonotype came up many times. J is TRBJ2-7 and V is TRBV27; 7 bases align to TRBD1. Germline V gene data show CDR1 as MNHEY and CDR2 as SMNVEV (reference sequence). Unmatched junction bases numbered 7, after V lost 0 bases and J lost 2 bases. CDR3 length equals 16 residues. In nucleotides, the CDR3 is TGTGCCAGCAGTTTATCAGGATTCGGGACAGCCTACGAGCAGTACTTC. Encoded protein: CASSLSGFGTAYEQYF.

This clonotype was observed many times. The rearrangement links TRBV6-5 to TRBJ1-1; D is unclear. Trimming pared 0 bases from V and 4 bases from J, leaving 9 bases between. The CDR3 covers 14 residues. CDR1 and CDR2 from the germline V gene are MNHEY and SVGAGI. Here the CDR3 reads CASSYSTPGTEAFF. The CDR3 nucleotides read TGTGCCAGCAGTTACTCCACACCCGGCACTGAAGCTTTCTTT.

This clonotype was detected ten times or more. The chain combines TRBV11-2 with TRBJ2-5, with 7 bases identical to TRBD2. Germline CDR1 SGHAT, CDR2 FQNNGV. The V gene end was trimmed by 1 base and the J gene end by 5 bases; junction bases not matched to a gene: 7. The CDR3 sequence is 15 residues long. The CDR3 is CASSLAGGPRETQYF. The CDR3 DNA is TGTGCCAGCAGCTTAGCGGGAGGCCCTAGGGAGACCCAGTACTTC.

In its sample, this clonotype was seen many times. The chain uses TRBV6-2 or TRBV6-3 and TRBJ2-7, with D possibly called TRBD1 or TRBD2 (5 bases each). This CDR3 is built from 18 residues. The V gene lost 6 bases and the J gene lost 2 bases, with 26 bases spanning the gap. The germline gives CDR1 MNHEY, CDR2 SVGEGT. CDR3 sequence (DNA): TGTGCCAGCAGGCACGACGGATCGGGTGGGACCATTCCCTACGAGCAGTACTTC. Translating it yields CASRHDGSGGTIPYEQYF.

At least ten counts were recorded for this clonotype. The chain carries TRBV6-5 and TRBJ1-1; no definite D call. The CDR3 runs 16 residues. V lost 4 bases and J lost 0, with 15 bases in between. In germline, CDR1 is MNHEY, CDR2 SVGAGI. This CDR3 is CASSSGRTNMNTEAFF. In DNA, the CDR3 is TGTGCCAGCAGTTCCGGACGGACCAACATGAACACTGAAGCTTTCTTT.

CDR3 coding DNA: TGTGCCAGCAGTTCCCAACAGGGGGGGAACACTGAAGCTTTCTTT. Translation: CASSSQQGGNTEAFF. The chain links TRBV28 to TRBJ1-1; 8 nucleotides agree with TRBD1. The CDR3 is made up of 15 amino acids. V shed 4 bases, J shed 1 base, and the junction held 5 bases outside the gene matches. CDR1 is MDHEN and CDR2 is SYDVKM in the germline V gene.

At least ten counts were recorded for this clonotype. The chain couples TRBV20-1 to TRBJ1-5; TRBD1 might be the D (6 bases). Germline CDR1 reads DFQATT; CDR2 reads SNEGSKA (reference sequence). CDR3 length equals 14 residues. Trimming stripped 3 bases from V and 4 bases from J, with 13 bases between. The CDR3 DNA reads TGCAGTGCTAGGAGCACAGGGTGGAATCAGCCCCAGCATTTT. This translates into CSARSTGWNQPQHF.

This clonotype was recorded at least ten times. DNA for the CDR3: TGTGCCAGCAGCCCTACCTATAAGGGGAGGCACACTGAAGCTTTCTTT. Protein: CASSPTYKGRHTEAFF. This sequence joins TRBV11-2 and TRBJ1-1; weak D call: TRBD1 (5 bases). V dropped 5 bases and J dropped 3 bases, with 19 bases sitting between them. The CDR3 totals 16 residues. Germline CDR1 is SGHAT and CDR2 is FQNNGV.

This clonotype was counted many times. V is TRBV7-2 and J is TRBJ2-5; D gene uncertain. Trimming left V 0 bases short and J 0 bases short, with 8 bases between. CDR1 is SGHTA, CDR2 FQGNSA, per germline. The CDR3 is 15 amino acids. The CDR3 protein is CASSLASLNQETQYF. The CDR3 nucleotides are TGTGCCAGCAGCTTAGCGTCACTAAACCAAGAGACCCAGTACTTC.

About this clonotype itself: Just one base apart from a much larger clone, this may be a read error. The missing conserved phenylalanine or tryptophan at the end of this CDR3 makes a read error likely. The CDR3 coding sequence is TGTGCCAGCAGTGAAAGGAAGACCCAGTACCTC. Translated: CASSERKTQYL. This chain uses TRBV6-1 with TRBJ2-5; D ambiguous. Trimming cost V 2 bases and J 6 bases, with 4 bases left between them. CDR1 and CDR2 (germline): MNHNS, SASEGT. This CDR3 region has 11 residues.

This clonotype was picked up many times. The CDR3, as DNA: TGTGCCAGCAGTTTGTTCCGATCCTATGGCTACACCTTC. This gives the protein CASSLFRSYGYTF. V and J are TRBV28 and TRBJ1-2; D not certain. The CDR3 is made up of 13 amino acids. From germline, CDR1 is MDHEN and CDR2 SYDVKM. V was pared by 3 bases and J by 4 bases, with 9 bases between.

This clonotype occurred many times. This rearrangement joins TRBV7-2 to TRBJ2-7, with D possibly being TRBD1 (5 bases). Germline-derived CDR1 and CDR2 are SGHTA and FQGNSA. The CDR3 extends over 15 amino acids. Trimming left V 2 bases short and J 2 bases short, with 13 bases between. The CDR3, as DNA: TGTGCCAGCAGCTTATTTGGCAGGGCGACCTACGAGCAGTACTTC. Its protein product is CASSLFGRATYEQYF.

This clonotype has a single count. This sequence joins TRBV29-1 and TRBJ2-5; TRBD2 might be the D (6 bases). V was shortened by 8 bases and J by 5 bases, with 18 bases between the two germline ends. Per germline, CDR1 SQVTM and CDR2 ANQGSEA. This CDR3 is 13 amino acids long. CDR3 DNA sequence: TGCAGCTACCGGGGCACGGGGAGGGAGACCCAGTACTTC. It codes for CSYRGTGRETQYF. Based on the CDR3 plus reference TRBV29-1 and TRBJ2-5, the full variable domain is SAVISQKPSRDICQRGTSLTIQCQVDSQVTMMFWYRQQPGQSLTLIATANQGSEATYESGFVIDKFPISRPNLTFSTLTVSNMSPEDSSIYLCSYRGTGRETQYFGPGTRLLVL.

This clonotype was seen at least ten times. The chain uses TRBV29-1 and TRBJ1-5; D is unclear. The CDR3 sequence is 14 residues long. Germline CDR1 reads SQVTM; CDR2 reads ANQGSEA. The V end was cut by 4 bases, the J end by 6 bases, with 16 bases between. The CDR3 loop reads CSVGEGNSPQPQHF. The CDR3, as DNA: TGCAGCGTTGGTGAAGGGAACAGCCCTCAGCCCCAGCATTTT. Filled out from reference TRBV29-1 and TRBJ1-5, the complete variable domain reads SAVISQKPSRDICQRGTSLTIQCQVDSQVTMMFWYRQQPGQSLTLIATANQGSEATYESGFVIDKFPISRPNLTFSTLTVSNMSPEDSSIYLCSVGEGNSPQPQHFGDGTRLSIL.